This TCR beta chain was sequenced for a study of sequential checkpoint blockade in melanoma. Whole-study results and caveats: T-cell fraction and clonality followed PD-L1 and CD8+ counts, not mutational load.

This sample's treatment: randomized to nivolumab then ipilimumab (arm A) or the reverse (arm B). Repertoires were generated with immunoSEQ multiplex PCR, while TCRdb's copy carries only in-frame clones and drops some. The sample has 3,000 to 3,500 clones, more than 15% seen once. This clone has more than one count but fewer than ten. Its antigen is undetermined. Unmatched junction bases numbered 10, after V lost 0 bases and J lost 8 bases. Germline V gene sequence: CDR1 GTSNPN, CDR2 SVGIG (reference sequence). This CDR3 is 15 amino acids long. The chain combines TRBV30 with TRBJ2-1, with TRBD1 matching over 7 bases. This clonotype was obtained from a human donor with melanoma. The sample consisted of tumor tissue (inferred from file names), taken from a patient given nivolumab and ipilimumab in sequence. The CDR3 spells CAWSVRQGVGDEQFF. The CDR3, as DNA: TGTGCCTGGAGTGTACGGCAGGGGGTGGGCGATGAGCAGTTCTTC.